This T cell receptor (beta chain) was observed in a study of T-cell reconstitution after alpha-beta-depleted transplantation in children. Study-level points and caveats: T-cell numbers and diversity, one year after transplant, stemmed largely from T cells that were newly produced. Expanded clones from the graft, numbering several hundred, reportedly supplied alpha-beta T cells about two months after transplant. Recipient T cells and thymic progenitors that survived were the source of the high TCRbeta diversity seen at day 60 in some patients.

The authors prepared the TCRbeta library with unique molecular identifiers. TCRdb redid the calling of the PCR reads with MiXCR, one entry per CDR3 protein. Of about a million distinct CDR3 sequences in the sample, about 29% were seen once. V lost 5 bases and J lost 6, with 9 bases in between. In germline, CDR1 is SGHTA, CDR2 FQGNSA. The CDR3 spans 12 residues. This clonotype occurred a few times. Its target is not known. This receptor was identified in a boy in the first two years of life who had a stem cell transplant for SCID, so the T cells may come from the graft donor. Specimen: PBMCs, mostly from graft donor cells, collected 360 days after TCRalphabeta/CD19-depleted stem cell transplant. The chain combines TRBV7-2 with TRBJ2-3; D is unresolved. DNA of the CDR3: TGTGCCAGCAGCCCTTACGAGGATACGCAGTATTTT. This sequence encodes CASSPYEDTQYF.